This T cell receptor (beta chain) was captured by sequencing in a study of regulatory T cells in long-lasting Graves disease. Study-wide results and caveats: Persistent cases favored TRBV28, TRBJ1-2 and TRBJ2-5. Persistent Graves' patients showed less TCR diversity than newly diagnosed patients showed.

Between the trimmed V and J ends, which lost 6 bases and 3 bases, there was a span of 15 bases. The CDR3 covers 14 residues. CDR1 is MNHEY, CDR2 SMNVEV, per germline (reference sequence). Both iRepertoire HTBI primers and Arm-PCR of CDR3 regions were used to build the TCR beta libraries. One entry per CDR3 protein, called by TCRdb with MiXCR from the multiplex PCR reads. The sample holds 390,000 or so distinct CDR3 sequences, roughly 20% seen once. This clonotype has a handful of counts. The antigen remains undetermined. Time point: persistent/refractory GD, antithyroid drugs over 5 years with positive TRAb. Researchers made the TCR library from RNA that was extracted from PBMCs.

This specimen was peripheral blood mononuclear cells (PBMCs), taken when the disease was refractory, from a patient treated with antithyroid drugs. This receptor was taken from a woman aged 35 to 49 with Graves disease. The chain uses TRBV27 and TRBJ2-7; the D gene is possibly TRBD2 (6 bases). CDR3 in DNA: TGTGCCAGCAGACTCATTGGAGGGAACTACGAGCAGTACTTC. Translation gives CASRLIGGNYEQYF.